This TCR beta chain was recovered during a study of blood T cell repertoires in COVID-19. The wider study: The samples span acute and convalescent COVID-19 from the United States, Italy and Spain. The analysed material was cDNA or gDNA that came from T cells, B-cell-depleted T cells, or PBMCs.

The method was immunoSEQ multiplex PCR; TCRdb's version includes in-frame clones alone and lacks a portion of them. The profile shows 200,000 to 250,000 clones, 84% of them singletons. Sequenced material: peripheral blood. This TCR was recovered from a woman older than 75 with active or convalescent COVID-19.

The DNA for the CDR3 is TGCGCCAGCAGCCAAAGAGACAGGGGTGGGGGCTACACCTTC. This gives the protein CASSQRDRGGGYTF. V is TRBV4-3 and J is TRBJ1-2, with 8 bases matching TRBD1. The length of the CDR3 is 14 residues. Trimming cost V 2 bases and J 8 bases; bases outside gene matches: 7. CDR1 LGHNA and CDR2 YSLEER come from the germline V gene.